One sample yielded the 5 T cell receptor beta chains listed below, sequenced in a study of shared clonotypes between healthy human individuals. The repertoire was sequenced with immunoSEQ multiplex PCR; TCRdb's copy has only in-frame clones and lacks some. This repertoire shows over a million clones, 78% found once; its top ten account for 0.5% to 0.65%. Sequencing used memory CD4+ T cells from PBMCs. Stated subset: CD45RA-negative fraction. These receptors originate from a young man in good health. Some clones in this sample may be carry-over from other donors' samples.

The J gene is TRBJ2-3, the V gene TRBV6-4; 12 nucleotides align to TRBD1. Germline values: CDR1 MRHNA, CDR2 SNTAGT. Trimming cost V 3 bases and J 14 bases; bases outside gene matches: 6. The CDR3 consists of 13 residues. The CDR3 region is CASSEDGTGGWYF. CDR3 nucleotides: TGTGCCAGCAGTGAGGACGGGACAGGGGGCTGGTATTTT.

J is TRBJ1-1 and V is TRBV30; possibly TRBD1 for D (6 bases). V lost 4 bases and J 7 bases, leaving 19 bases between the germline ends. The germline V gene has CDR1 GTSNPN and CDR2 SVGIG (reference sequence). The CDR3 is 14 amino acids. The CDR3 nucleotides are TGTGCCTGGATTACGGTTCAGGGGAGGAATGAAGCTTTCTTT. This sequence encodes CAWITVQGRNEAFF.

The J gene is TRBJ1-5, the V gene TRBV4-3; D gene ambiguous. CDR1 and CDR2 (germline): LGHNA, YSLEER. This CDR3 contains 15 residues. With 1 base removed from V and 0 bases from J, the gap between germline ends came to 7 bases. The CDR3 nucleotides are TGCGCCAGCAGCCAAGGGCCAGATAGCAATCAGCCCCAGCATTTT. Protein: CASSQGPDSNQPQHF.

This clone has only a few counts. The chain combines TRBV19 with TRBJ2-3; D perhaps matches TRBD2 (6 bases). Deletions cut 3 bases from V and 3 bases from J, with 13 bases between. CDR1 is LNHDA and CDR2 is SQIVND in the germline V gene (reference sequence). CDR3 length: 15 residues. Here the CDR3 DNA reads TGTGCCAGTAGTATGGGGGGATACCAAACAGATACGCAGTATTTT. Translating gives CASSMGGYQTDTQYF.

V is TRBV13 and J is TRBJ2-2, with D maybe TRBD1 (5 bases). Trimming left V 5 bases short and J 7 bases short, with 20 bases between. The CDR3 runs 16 residues. Germline CDR1 PRHDT, CDR2 FYEKMQ (reference sequence). Written as DNA, the CDR3 is TGTGCCAGCAGCATCACCCTTCGGAAAAGGGGCGGGGAGCTGTTTTTT. Residues: CASSITLRKRGGELFF. The complete variable domain, with remaining parts taken from reference TRBV13 and TRBJ2-2, reads AAGVIQSPRHLIKEKRETATLKCYPIPRHDTVYWYQQGPGQDPQFLISFYEKMQSDKGSIPDRFSAQQFSDYHSELNMSSLELGDSALYFCASSITLRKRGGELFFGEGSRLTVL.